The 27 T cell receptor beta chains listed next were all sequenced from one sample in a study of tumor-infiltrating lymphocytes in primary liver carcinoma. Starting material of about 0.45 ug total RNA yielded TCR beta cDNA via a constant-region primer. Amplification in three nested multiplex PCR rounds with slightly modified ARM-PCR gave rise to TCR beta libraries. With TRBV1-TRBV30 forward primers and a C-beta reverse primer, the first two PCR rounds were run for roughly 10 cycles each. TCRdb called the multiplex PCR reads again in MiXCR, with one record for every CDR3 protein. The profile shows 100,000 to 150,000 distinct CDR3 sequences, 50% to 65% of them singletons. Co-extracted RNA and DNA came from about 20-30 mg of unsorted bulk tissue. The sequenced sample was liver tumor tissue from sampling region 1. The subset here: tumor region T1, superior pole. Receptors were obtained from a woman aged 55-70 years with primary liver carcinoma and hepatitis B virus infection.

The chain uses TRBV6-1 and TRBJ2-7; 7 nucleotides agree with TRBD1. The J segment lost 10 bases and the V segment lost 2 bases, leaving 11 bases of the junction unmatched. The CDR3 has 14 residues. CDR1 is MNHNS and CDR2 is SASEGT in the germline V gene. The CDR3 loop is CASSEFQGDTDQYF. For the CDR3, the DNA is TGTGCCAGCAGTGAATTTCAGGGGGACACCGACCAGTACTTC.

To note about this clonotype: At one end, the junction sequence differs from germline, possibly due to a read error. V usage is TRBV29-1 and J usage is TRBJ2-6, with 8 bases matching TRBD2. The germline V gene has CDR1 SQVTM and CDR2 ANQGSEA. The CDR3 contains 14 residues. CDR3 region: CSAKGVSGANALTF. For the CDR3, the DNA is TGCAGCGCGAAAGGGGTTAGCGGGGCCAACGCCCTGACTTTC.

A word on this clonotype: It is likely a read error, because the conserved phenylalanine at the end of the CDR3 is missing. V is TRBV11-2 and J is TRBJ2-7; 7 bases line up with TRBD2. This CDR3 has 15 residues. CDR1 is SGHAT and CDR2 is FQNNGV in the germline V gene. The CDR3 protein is CISSLDGGEVYEQYS. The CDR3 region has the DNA TGTATCAGCAGCTTAGATGGGGGGGAGGTCTACGAGCAGTACTCC.

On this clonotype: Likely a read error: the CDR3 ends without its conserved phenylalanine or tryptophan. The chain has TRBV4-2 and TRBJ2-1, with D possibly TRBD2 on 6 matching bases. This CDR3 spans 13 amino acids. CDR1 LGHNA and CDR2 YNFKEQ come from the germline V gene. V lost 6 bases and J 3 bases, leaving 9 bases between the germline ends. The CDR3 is CASSTSFYNEQFL. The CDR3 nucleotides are TGTGCCAGCAGTACTAGCTTCTACAATGAGCAGTTCCTC.

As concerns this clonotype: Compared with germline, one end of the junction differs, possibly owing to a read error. CDR3 region: CASNQTGVGANVLTF. CDR3 coding DNA: TGCGCCAGCAACCAAACAGGGGTAGGGGCCAACGTCCTAACTTTC. The chain has TRBV4-1 and TRBJ2-6, with 7 bases identical to TRBD1. This CDR3 has 15 residues. In germline, CDR1 is MGHRA, CDR2 YSYEKL.

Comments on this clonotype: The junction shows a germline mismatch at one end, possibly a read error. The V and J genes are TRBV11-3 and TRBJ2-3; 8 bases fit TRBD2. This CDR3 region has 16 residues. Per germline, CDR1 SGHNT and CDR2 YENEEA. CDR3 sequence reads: CASCLDDRTSSDTQYF. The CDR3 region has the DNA TGTGCCAGCTGCTTAGATGACCGGACTAGCTCAGATACGCAGTATTTT.

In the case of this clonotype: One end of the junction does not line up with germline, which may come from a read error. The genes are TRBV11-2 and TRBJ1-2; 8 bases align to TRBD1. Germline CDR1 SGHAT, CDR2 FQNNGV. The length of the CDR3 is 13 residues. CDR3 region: CTSSQQGDYGYTF. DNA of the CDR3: TGTACCAGCAGCCAACAGGGGGATTATGGCTACACCTTC.

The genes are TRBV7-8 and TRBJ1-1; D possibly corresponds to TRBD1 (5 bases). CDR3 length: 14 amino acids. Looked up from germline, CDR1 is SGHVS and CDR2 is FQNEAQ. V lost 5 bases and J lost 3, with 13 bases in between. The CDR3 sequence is CASSPLMGDTEAFF. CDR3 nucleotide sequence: TGTGCCAGCAGCCCTCTGATGGGGGACACTGAAGCTTTCTTT. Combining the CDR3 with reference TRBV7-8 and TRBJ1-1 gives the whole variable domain GAGVSQSPRYKVAKRGQDVALRCDPISGHVSLFWYQQALGQGPEFLTYFQNEAQLDKSGLPSDRFFAERPEGSVSTLKIQRTQQEDSAVYLCASSPLMGDTEAFFGQGTRLTVV.

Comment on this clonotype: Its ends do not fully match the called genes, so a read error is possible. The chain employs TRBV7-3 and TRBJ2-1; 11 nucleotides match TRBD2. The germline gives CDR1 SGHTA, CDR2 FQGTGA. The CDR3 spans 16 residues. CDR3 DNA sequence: TGTGCCTGCAGCGTATCCGGGACTAGCGGTTACAATGAGCAGTTCTTC. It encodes CACSVSGTSGYNEQFF.

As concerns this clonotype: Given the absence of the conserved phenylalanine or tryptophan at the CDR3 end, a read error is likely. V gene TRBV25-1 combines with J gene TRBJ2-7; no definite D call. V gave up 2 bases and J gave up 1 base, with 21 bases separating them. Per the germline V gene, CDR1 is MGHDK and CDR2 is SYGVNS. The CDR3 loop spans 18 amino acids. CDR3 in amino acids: CASSEGWSSLSTSYEQYI. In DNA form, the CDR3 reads TGTGCCAGCAGTGAAGGATGGTCCTCCCTAAGCACTTCCTACGAGCAGTACATC.

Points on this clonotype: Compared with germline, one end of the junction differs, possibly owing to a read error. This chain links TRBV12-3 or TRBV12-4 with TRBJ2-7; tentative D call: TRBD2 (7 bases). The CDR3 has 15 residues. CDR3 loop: CAGRKTRGAQYEQYF. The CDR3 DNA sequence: TGTGCCGGCAGGAAAACCCGGGGGGCCCAATACGAGCAGTACTTC.

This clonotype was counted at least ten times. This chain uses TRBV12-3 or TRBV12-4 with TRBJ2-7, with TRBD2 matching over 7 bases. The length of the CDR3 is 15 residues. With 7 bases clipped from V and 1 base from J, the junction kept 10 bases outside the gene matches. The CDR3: CASTRGRGASYEQYF. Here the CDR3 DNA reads TGTGCCAGCACCCGGGGGAGGGGCGCGTCCTACGAGCAGTACTTC.

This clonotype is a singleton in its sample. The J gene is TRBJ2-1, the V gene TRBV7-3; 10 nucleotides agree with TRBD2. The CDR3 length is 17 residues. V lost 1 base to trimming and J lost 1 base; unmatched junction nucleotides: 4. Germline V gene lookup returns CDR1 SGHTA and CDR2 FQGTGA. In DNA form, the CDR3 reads TGTGCCAGCAGCTTAAAAGGAGCGGGAGGGTCCTACAATGAGCAGTTCTTC. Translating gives CASSLKGAGGSYNEQFF.

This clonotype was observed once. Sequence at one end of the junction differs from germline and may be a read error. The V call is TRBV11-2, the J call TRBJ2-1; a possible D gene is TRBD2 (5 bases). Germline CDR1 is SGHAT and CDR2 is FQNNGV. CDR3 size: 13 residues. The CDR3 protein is CASGLGRVNEQFF. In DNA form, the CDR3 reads TGTGCCAGCGGCTTAGGGCGGGTCAATGAGCAGTTCTTC.

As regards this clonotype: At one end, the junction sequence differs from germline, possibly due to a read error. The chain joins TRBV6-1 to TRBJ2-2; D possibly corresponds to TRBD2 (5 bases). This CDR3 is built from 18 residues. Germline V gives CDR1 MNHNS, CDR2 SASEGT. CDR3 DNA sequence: TGTGCCAGCAGTGAAGGGGGAGTGAGGGATACGAACGCCGGGGAGCTGTTTTTT. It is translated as CASSEGGVRDTNAGELFF.

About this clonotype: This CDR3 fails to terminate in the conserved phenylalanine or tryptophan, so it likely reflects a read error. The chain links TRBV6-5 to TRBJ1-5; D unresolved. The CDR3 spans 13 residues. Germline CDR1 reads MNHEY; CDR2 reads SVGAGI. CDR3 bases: TGTGCCACCCGACGAGGCAGCAACCAGCCCCAGCATTAT. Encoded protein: CATRRGSNQPQHY.

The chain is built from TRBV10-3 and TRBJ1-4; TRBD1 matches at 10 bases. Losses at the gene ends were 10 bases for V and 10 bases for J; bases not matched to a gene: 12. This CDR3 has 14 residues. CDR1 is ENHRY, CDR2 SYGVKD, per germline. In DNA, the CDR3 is TGTGCCACGCGACCCGGGACAGGGGAAGGAAAACTGTTTTTT. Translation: CATRPGTGEGKLFF.

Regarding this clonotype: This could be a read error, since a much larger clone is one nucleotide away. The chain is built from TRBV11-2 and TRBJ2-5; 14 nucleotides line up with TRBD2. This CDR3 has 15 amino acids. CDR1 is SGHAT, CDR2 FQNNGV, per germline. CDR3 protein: CAGSPGLAGVKTQYF. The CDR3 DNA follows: TGTGCCGGCAGCCCGGGACTAGCGGGAGTTAAGACCCAGTACTTC.

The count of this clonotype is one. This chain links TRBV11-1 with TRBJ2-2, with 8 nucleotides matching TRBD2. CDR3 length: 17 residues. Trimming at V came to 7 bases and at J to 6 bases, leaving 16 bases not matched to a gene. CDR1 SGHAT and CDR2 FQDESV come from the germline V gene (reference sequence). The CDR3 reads CASNPGRLASLAGELFF. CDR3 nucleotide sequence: TGTGCCAGCAACCCAGGAAGACTAGCGAGTTTGGCCGGGGAGCTGTTTTTT.

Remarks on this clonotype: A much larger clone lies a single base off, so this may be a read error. The CDR3 DNA reads as TGTGCCAGCAGTCCGAGACTAGCGGGAGCAGATATGCAGTATTTT. It codes for CASSPRLAGADMQYF. The chain employs TRBV6-1 and TRBJ2-3; TRBD2 matches 12 bases. Germline V gene lookup returns CDR1 MNHNS and CDR2 SASEGT. The CDR3 sequence is 15 residues long.

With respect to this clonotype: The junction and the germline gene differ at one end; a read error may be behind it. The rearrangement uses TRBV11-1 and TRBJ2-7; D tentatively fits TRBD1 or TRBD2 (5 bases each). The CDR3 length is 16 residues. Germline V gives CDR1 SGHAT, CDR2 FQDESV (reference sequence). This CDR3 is CVSSLIGTGPNYKQYF. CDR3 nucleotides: TGTGTCAGCAGCTTAATAGGGACCGGTCCTAACTACAAGCAGTACTTC.

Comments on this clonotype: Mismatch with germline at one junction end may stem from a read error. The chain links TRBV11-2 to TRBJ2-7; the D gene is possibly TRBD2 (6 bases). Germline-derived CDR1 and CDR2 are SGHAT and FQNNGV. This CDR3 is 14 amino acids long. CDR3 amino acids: CVSSSGLGTYEQYF. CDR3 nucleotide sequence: TGTGTCAGCAGCTCGGGACTGGGAACCTACGAGCAGTACTTC.

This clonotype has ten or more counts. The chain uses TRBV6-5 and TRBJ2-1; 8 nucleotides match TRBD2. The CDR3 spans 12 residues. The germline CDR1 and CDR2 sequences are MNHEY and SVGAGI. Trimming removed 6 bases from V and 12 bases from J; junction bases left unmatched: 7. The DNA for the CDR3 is TGTGCCAGCAGCCGCAGCGGGAGAGGGCAGTTCTTC. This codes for CASSRSGRGQFF.

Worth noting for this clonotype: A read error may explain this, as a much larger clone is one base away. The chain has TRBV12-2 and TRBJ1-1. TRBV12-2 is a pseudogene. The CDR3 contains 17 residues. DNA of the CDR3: TGTGCAATTCGCTTAGGTGCGGCAGGGAAGAGGAAAACTGAAGCTTTCTTT. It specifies CAIRLGAAGKRKTEAFF.

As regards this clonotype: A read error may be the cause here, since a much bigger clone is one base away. Here the CDR3 reads CSVAIGTVGQETQYF. In DNA form, the CDR3 reads TGCAGCGTTGCTATCGGGACAGTGGGTCAAGAGACCCAGTACTTC. The gene calls are TRBV29-1 and TRBJ2-5, with TRBD1 identical over 7 bases. V trimming: 4 bases; J trimming: 2 bases; junction bases outside the gene matches: 10. The CDR3 is 15 residues long. Germline V CDR1 and CDR2: SQVTM, ANQGSEA.

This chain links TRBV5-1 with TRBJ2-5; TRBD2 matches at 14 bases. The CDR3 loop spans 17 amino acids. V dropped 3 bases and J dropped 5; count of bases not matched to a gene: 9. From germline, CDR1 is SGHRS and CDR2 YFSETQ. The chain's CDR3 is CASSSGTSGSAAETQYF. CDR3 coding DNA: TGCGCCAGCAGCTCCGGGACTAGCGGGAGTGCGGCGGAGACCCAGTACTTC.

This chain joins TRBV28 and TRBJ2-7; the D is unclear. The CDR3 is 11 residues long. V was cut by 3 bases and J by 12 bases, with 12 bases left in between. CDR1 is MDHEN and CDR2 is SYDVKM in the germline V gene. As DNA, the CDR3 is TGTGCCAGCAGTTTCGGTCTGGCCAGGTACTTC. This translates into CASSFGLARYF.